This is a list of T cell receptor beta chains from one sample in a study of cytomegalovirus exposure and HLA in healthy donors. Sequenced by immunoSEQ multiplex PCR; TCRdb stores in-frame clones only, minus some. The sample gives about 200,000 clones, roughly an eighth of which show up once; 7.8% is in the top ten. The specimen was PBMCs. These receptors originate from a man in his forties or fifties in good health and CMV-seropositive. The CDR3 runs from the conserved cysteine through the conserved F or W. Each record gives: clone size, J gene, V gene, D gene, CDR3 DNA, CDR3 protein. D genes are given only for firm matches. Size tells how often a clone was seen (once, few, many) or the class of an expanded clone, and some rows leave it out.

clone_size: few; j_call: TRBJ1-2; v_call: TRBV20-1; d_call: NA; cdr3_nt: TGCAGTGCTAGGGAGCCTGGCGGCTACACCTTC; cdr3_aa: CSAREPGGYTF
clone_size: NA; j_call: TRBJ1-4; v_call: TRBV7-2; d_call: NA; cdr3_nt: TGTGCCAGCGGATATGGGGGCACTAATGAAAAACTGTTTTTT; cdr3_aa: CASGYGGTNEKLFF
clone_size: few; j_call: TRBJ1-1; v_call: TRBV9; d_call: NA; cdr3_nt: TGTGCCAGCAGTCTACAAGGGGGGAACACTGAAGCTTTCTTT; cdr3_aa: CASSLQGGNTEAFF
clone_size: few; j_call: TRBJ2-5; v_call: TRBV7-7; d_call: TRBD1; cdr3_nt: TGTGCTAGCAGCTTAGTGATGGCCGGGACAGGGGGCCCCCAAGAGACCCAGTACTTC; cdr3_aa: CASSLVMAGTGGPQETQYF
clone_size: NA; j_call: TRBJ1-4; v_call: TRBV6-1; d_call: NA; cdr3_nt: TGTGCCAGCAACCCGCCCCGCGGGTCTAATGAAAAACTGTTTTTT; cdr3_aa: CASNPPRGSNEKLFF
clone_size: once; j_call: TRBJ2-5; v_call: TRBV11-2; d_call: TRBD1; cdr3_nt: TGTGCCAGCAGCTTAAGGATTCGACAGGGGGCTGGCGAGACCCAGTACTTC; cdr3_aa: CASSLRIRQGAGETQYF
clone_size: NA; j_call: TRBJ1-4; v_call: TRBV5-4; d_call: TRBD1; cdr3_nt: TGTGCCAGCAGCTCCCGACAGGGACCGACTAATGAAAAACTGTTTTTT; cdr3_aa: CASSSRQGPTNEKLFF
clone_size: few; j_call: TRBJ2-5; v_call: TRBV5-1; d_call: NA; cdr3_nt: TGCGCCAGCAGAGAGCAAGAGACCCAGTACTTC; cdr3_aa: CASREQETQYF
clone_size: few; j_call: TRBJ1-2; v_call: TRBV2; d_call: NA; cdr3_nt: TGTGCCAGCAGACCGGGGGGCCCTAACTATGGCTACACCTTC; cdr3_aa: CASRPGGPNYGYTF
clone_size: NA; j_call: TRBJ2-1; v_call: TRBV5-1; d_call: NA; cdr3_nt: TGCGCCAGCAGCTTCACCGGGACTGGACTGATCAATGAGCAGTTCTTC; cdr3_aa: CASSFTGTGLINEQFF
clone_size: few; j_call: TRBJ2-3; v_call: TRBV16; d_call: NA; cdr3_nt: TGTGCCAGCAGCCAATTTCCCCTTACGCAGTATTTT; cdr3_aa: CASSQFPLTQYF
clone_size: NA; j_call: TRBJ1-2; v_call: TRBV28; d_call: TRBD1; cdr3_nt: TGTGCCAGCAGGGGACAGGCCTTTAACTATGGCTACACCTTC; cdr3_aa: CASRGQAFNYGYTF
clone_size: NA; j_call: TRBJ2-2; v_call: TRBV30; d_call: NA; cdr3_nt: TGTGCCTGGAAAAGGGGGTCGAACACCGGGGAGCTGTTTTTT; cdr3_aa: CAWKRGSNTGELFF
clone_size: NA; j_call: TRBJ1-1; v_call: TRBV6-6; d_call: TRBD1; cdr3_nt: TGTGCCAGCAGATTACAGGGGCACAACACTGAAGCTTTCTTT; cdr3_aa: CASRLQGHNTEAFF
clone_size: NA; j_call: TRBJ2-3; v_call: TRBV9; d_call: NA; cdr3_nt: TGTGCCAGCAGCGTAGTCCAGGGAGATACGCAGTATTTT; cdr3_aa: CASSVVQGDTQYF
clone_size: few; j_call: TRBJ1-1; v_call: TRBV28; d_call: NA; cdr3_nt: TGTGCCAGCAGTTTACACAGCATGAACACTGAAGCTTTCTTT; cdr3_aa: CASSLHSMNTEAFF
clone_size: few; j_call: TRBJ2-7; v_call: TRBV7-8; d_call: NA; cdr3_nt: TGTGCCAGCAGCCGAGTCCAAGGGGAAAAGGGATCCTACGAGCAGTACTTC; cdr3_aa: CASSRVQGEKGSYEQYF
clone_size: few; j_call: TRBJ2-5; v_call: TRBV5-1; d_call: NA; cdr3_nt: TGCGCCAGCAGCGTACAGAGATCCCAAGAGACCCAGTACTTC; cdr3_aa: CASSVQRSQETQYF
clone_size: few; j_call: TRBJ1-6; v_call: TRBV11-2; d_call: TRBD1; cdr3_nt: TGTGCCAGCAGTTTACAGGGGCAAAGCAATTCACCCCTCCACTTT; cdr3_aa: CASSLQGQSNSPLHF
clone_size: few; j_call: TRBJ1-5; v_call: TRBV6-1; d_call: TRBD1; cdr3_nt: TGTGCCAGCACCCCCCGGTCAGGGGGGAATCAGCCCCAGCATTTT; cdr3_aa: CASTPRSGGNQPQHF
clone_size: few; j_call: TRBJ1-4; v_call: TRBV29-1; d_call: NA; cdr3_nt: TGCAGCGTTGGAGCTAATGAAAAACTGTTTTTT; cdr3_aa: CSVGANEKLFF
clone_size: few; j_call: TRBJ2-3; v_call: TRBV7-9; d_call: TRBD1; cdr3_nt: TGTGCCAGCAGCTTGACAGGGGTTGATACGCAGTATTTT; cdr3_aa: CASSLTGVDTQYF